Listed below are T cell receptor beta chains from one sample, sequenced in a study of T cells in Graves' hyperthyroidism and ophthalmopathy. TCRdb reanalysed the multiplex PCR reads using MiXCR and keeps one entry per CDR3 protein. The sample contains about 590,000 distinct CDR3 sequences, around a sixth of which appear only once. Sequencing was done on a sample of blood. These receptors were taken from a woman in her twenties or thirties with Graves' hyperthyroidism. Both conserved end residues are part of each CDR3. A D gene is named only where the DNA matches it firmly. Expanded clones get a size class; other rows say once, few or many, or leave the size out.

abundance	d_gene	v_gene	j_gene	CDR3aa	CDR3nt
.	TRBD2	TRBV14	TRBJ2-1	CASSQPPGLAGVHEQFF	TGTGCCAGCAGCCAACCTCCCGGACTAGCGGGAGTCCATGAGCAGTTCTTC
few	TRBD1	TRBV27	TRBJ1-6	CASSSGQGSLNSPLHF	TGTGCCAGCAGTTCGGGACAGGGAAGTTTGAATTCACCCCTCCACTTT
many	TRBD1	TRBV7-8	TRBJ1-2	CASSGRDSLYGYTF	TGTGCCAGCAGCGGGAGGGACAGCCTCTATGGCTACACCTTC
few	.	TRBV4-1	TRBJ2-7	CASSQAHSYEQYF	TGCGCCAGCAGCCAAGCGCATTCCTACGAGCAGTACTTC
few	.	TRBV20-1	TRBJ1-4	CSARLREKLFF	TGCAGTGCTAGACTCCGTGAAAAACTGTTTTTT
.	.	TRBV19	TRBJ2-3	CASSMRGGTDTQYF	TGTGCCAGTAGTATGCGCGGGGGCACAGATACGCAGTATTTT
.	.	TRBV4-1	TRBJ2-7	CASSQSASGLYEQYF	TGCGCCAGCAGCCAGTCCGCTTCAGGGTTGTACGAGCAGTACTTC
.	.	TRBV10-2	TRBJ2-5	CASFDHQETQYF	TGCGCCAGCTTTGACCACCAAGAGACCCAGTACTTC
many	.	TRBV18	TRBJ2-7	CASSRSLATYEQYF	TGTGCCAGCTCACGAAGTCTAGCGACCTACGAGCAGTACTTC
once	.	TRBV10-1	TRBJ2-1	CASSGGRGEQFF	TGCGCCAGCAGTGGGGGACGCGGTGAGCAGTTCTTC
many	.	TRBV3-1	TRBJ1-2	CASSQGTLPYGYTF	TGTGCCAGCAGCCAAGGCACCCTCCCCTATGGCTACACCTTC
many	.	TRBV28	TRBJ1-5	CASSFQGGYGQPQHF	TGTGCCAGCAGTTTCCAAGGGGGTTACGGGCAGCCCCAGCATTTT
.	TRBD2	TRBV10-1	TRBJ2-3	CASKAGGPSDTQYF	TGCGCCAGCAAGGCGGGGGGCCCCTCGGATACGCAGTATTTT
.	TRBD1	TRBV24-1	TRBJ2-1	CATSDPTGGRSYNEQFF	TGTGCCACCAGTGATCCTACAGGGGGAAGGTCCTACAATGAGCAGTTCTTC
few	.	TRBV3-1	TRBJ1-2	CASSPGSGGGTF	TGTGCCAGCAGCCCTGGGTCTGGCGGGGGCACCTTC
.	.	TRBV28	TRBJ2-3	CASTNGGRAPTDTQYF	TGTGCCAGCACAAACGGGGGCAGAGCTCCCACAGATACGCAGTATTTT
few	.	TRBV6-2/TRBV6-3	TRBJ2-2	CASSYALPNTGELFF	TGTGCCAGCAGTTACGCACTACCGAACACCGGGGAGCTGTTTTTT
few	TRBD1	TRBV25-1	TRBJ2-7	CASSAYPTGFHEQYF	TGTGCCAGCAGTGCTTACCCGACAGGGTTCCACGAGCAGTACTTC
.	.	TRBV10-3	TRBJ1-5	CAISEAPADQPQHF	TGTGCCATCAGCGAGGCCCCGGCGGATCAGCCCCAGCATTTT
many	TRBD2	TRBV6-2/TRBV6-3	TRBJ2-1	CASSPSGRAGNEQFF	TGTGCCAGCAGTCCTAGCGGGAGGGCCGGCAATGAGCAGTTCTTC
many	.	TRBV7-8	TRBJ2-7	CASSPHLGSEQYF	TGTGCCAGCAGCCCCCACCTGGGGTCCGAGCAGTACTTC
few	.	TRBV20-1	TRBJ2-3	CSAERVTSTDTQYF	TGCAGTGCTGAAAGGGTAACTAGCACAGATACGCAGTATTTT
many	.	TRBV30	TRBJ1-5	CAWALTPGGGQPQHF	TGTGCCTGGGCCCTGACCCCCGGGGGAGGTCAGCCCCAGCATTTT
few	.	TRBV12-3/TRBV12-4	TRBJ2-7	CASSPSGPLYEQYF	TGTGCCAGCAGTCCCTCGGGACCACTATACGAGCAGTACTTC
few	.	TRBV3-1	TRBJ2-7	CASSRRDGEQYF	TGTGCCAGCAGCCGGCGAGACGGCGAGCAGTACTTC
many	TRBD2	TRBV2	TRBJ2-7	CASSEKGLAKRISYEQYF	TGTGCCAGCAGTGAAAAGGGACTAGCGAAACGCATCTCCTACGAGCAGTACTTC
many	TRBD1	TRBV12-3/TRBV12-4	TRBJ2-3	CASTKPGTGLSTDTQYF	TGTGCCAGCACCAAACCCGGGACAGGGCTTAGCACAGATACGCAGTATTTT
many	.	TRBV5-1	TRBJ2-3	CASSVQIRGTDTQYF	TGCGCCAGCAGCGTCCAGATTAGAGGCACAGATACGCAGTATTTT
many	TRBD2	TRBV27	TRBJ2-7	CASSSTGTSNEQYF	TGTGCCAGCAGTTCGACCGGGACTAGCAACGAGCAGTACTTC
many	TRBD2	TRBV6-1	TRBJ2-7	CASSPLGTSGVYEQYF	TGTGCCAGCAGTCCTTTAGGGACTAGCGGAGTCTACGAGCAGTACTTC
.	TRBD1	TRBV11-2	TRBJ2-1	CASSFRQGTYNEQFF	TGTGCCAGCAGCTTTCGACAGGGGACTTACAATGAGCAGTTCTTC
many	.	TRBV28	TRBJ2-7	CASRPAAGYEQYF	TGTGCCAGCAGGCCAGCGGCGGGGTATGAGCAGTACTTC
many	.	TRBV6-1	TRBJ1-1	CASTRDRLRTEAFF	TGTGCCAGCACTAGAGACAGGTTAAGGACTGAAGCTTTCTTT
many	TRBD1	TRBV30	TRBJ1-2	CAWGGWGQGVPYGYTF	TGTGCCTGGGGGGGCTGGGGACAGGGTGTGCCCTATGGCTACACCTTC
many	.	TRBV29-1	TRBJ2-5	CSVDRGAQTQYF	TGCAGCGTTGACCGAGGAGCCCAGACCCAGTACTTC
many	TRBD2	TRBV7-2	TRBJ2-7	CASSLGWPSGEQYF	TGTGCCAGCAGCTTAGGCTGGCCTAGCGGCGAGCAGTACTTC
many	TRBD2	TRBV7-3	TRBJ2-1	CASSPSGGSYNEQFF	TGTGCCAGCAGCCCATCGGGAGGGTCCTACAATGAGCAGTTCTTC
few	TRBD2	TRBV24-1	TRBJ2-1	CATSDSGGSGRTEQFF	TGTGCCACCAGTGATTCTGGGGGAAGCGGGAGGACTGAGCAGTTCTTC
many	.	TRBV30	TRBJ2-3	CAWNRGRTDTQYF	TGTGCCTGGAATCGGGGGCGCACAGATACGCAGTATTTT
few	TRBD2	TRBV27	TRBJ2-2	CASSLLPRTSGKNTGELFF	TGTGCCAGCAGTTTATTACCCAGGACTAGCGGGAAGAACACCGGGGAGCTGTTTTTT
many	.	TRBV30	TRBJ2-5	CAWGQLEETQYF	TGTGCCTGGGGGCAGCTGGAAGAGACCCAGTACTTC
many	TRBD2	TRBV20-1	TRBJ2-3	CSARGTSGSYTQYF	TGCAGTGCTAGAGGGACTAGCGGGAGCTACACGCAGTATTTT
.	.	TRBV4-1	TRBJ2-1	CASSQGAGTSSYNEQFF	TGCGCCAGCAGCCAAGGTGCCGGGACAAGCTCCTACAATGAGCAGTTCTTC
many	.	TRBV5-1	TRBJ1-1	CASSLLQNTEAFF	TGCGCCAGCAGCTTACTTCAGAACACTGAAGCTTTCTTT
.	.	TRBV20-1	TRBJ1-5	CSARGGSSNQPQHF	TGCAGTGCTAGAGGCGGGTCCAGCAATCAGCCCCAGCATTTT
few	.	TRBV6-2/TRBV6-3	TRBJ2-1	CASSMNAREQFF	TGTGCCAGCAGTATGAATGCAAGGGAGCAGTTCTTC
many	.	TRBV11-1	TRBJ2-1	CASSFSLAEDEQFF	TGTGCCAGCAGCTTCTCGCTAGCTGAAGATGAGCAGTTCTTC
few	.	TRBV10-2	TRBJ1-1	CATSGMGNTEAFF	TGCGCCACCTCAGGGATGGGGAACACTGAAGCTTTCTTT
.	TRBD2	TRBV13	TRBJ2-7	CASSSRGLGTSEQYF	TGTGCCAGCAGCTCCCGGGGGTTGGGGACTAGTGAGCAGTACTTC
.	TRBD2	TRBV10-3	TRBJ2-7	CAISETPGLAAYEQYF	TGTGCCATCAGTGAGACCCCGGGACTAGCGGCCTACGAGCAGTACTTC
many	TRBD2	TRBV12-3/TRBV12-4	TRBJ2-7	CASGDGRLIASYEQYF	TGTGCCAGCGGGGACGGGAGGTTGATAGCAAGCTACGAGCAGTACTTC
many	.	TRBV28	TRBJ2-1	CASSSLTPGSYNEQFF	TGTGCCAGCAGTTCGTTGACACCCGGTTCCTACAATGAGCAGTTCTTC
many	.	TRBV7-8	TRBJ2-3	CASSSSGDTQYF	TGTGCCAGCAGCTCGTCGGGGGATACGCAGTATTTT
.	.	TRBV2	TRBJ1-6	CASGPLHF	TGTGCCAGCGGACCCCTCCACTTT
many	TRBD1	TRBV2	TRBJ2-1	CASSVETGAHEQFF	TGTGCCAGCAGCGTCGAGACAGGGGCCCATGAGCAGTTCTTC
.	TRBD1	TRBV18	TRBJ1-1	CAGSPETGELNTEAFF	TGTGCCGGCTCACCAGAGACAGGGGAGCTGAACACTGAAGCTTTCTTT